The rows below give T cell receptor beta chains drawn from one sample of a study of CD8+ T cells in alopecia areata. The repertoire was sequenced with immunoSEQ multiplex PCR; TCRdb's copy has only in-frame clones and lacks some. Counted here are fewer than 200,000 clones, 50% to 75% occurring once; the ten biggest clones make up under 15%. The material sequenced was CD4+ T cells sorted from blood, taken at week 0. The origin of the receptors is a human donor with alopecia areata. Both conserved end residues are part of each CDR3. The D gene is left open where the match is weak. Rows give clone size only sometimes, using once, few, many, or a class for an expanded clone.

TRBD1,TRBV11-1,TRBJ1-5,NA,TGTGCCAGCAGCAGGGACAGGGAGCAGCCCCAGCATTTT,CASSRDREQPQHF
TRBD1,TRBV2,TRBJ2-5,NA,TGTGCCAGCAGGACTACAGGGGTTGGAGAGACCCAGTACTTC,CASRTTGVGETQYF
NA,TRBV29-1,TRBJ2-3,NA,TGCGGGGGCACAAAAAGCACAGATACGCAGTATTTT,CGGTKSTDTQYF
NA,TRBV4-2,TRBJ1-5,once,TGTGCCAGCAGCCAGACTTCGGGAGGTGGGAGCAATCAGCCCCAGCATTTT,CASSQTSGGGSNQPQHF
NA,TRBV30,TRBJ1-5,few,TGTGCCTGGAGAAGCAGGGATGGCAATCAGCCCCAGCATTTT,CAWRSRDGNQPQHF
NA,TRBV2,TRBJ2-1,NA,TGTGCCAGCAGTGAAGGGGCGAGGGAGCAGTTCTTC,CASSEGAREQFF
TRBD1,TRBV18,TRBJ1-5,NA,TGTGCCAGCTCACCCGGGACAGGGTCCTGGCCCCAGCATTTT,CASSPGTGSWPQHF
TRBD2,TRBV5-1,TRBJ2-5,NA,TGCGCCAGCAGCGTCGGGACTAGCGGGGCAATGACAGAGACCCAGTACTTC,CASSVGTSGAMTETQYF
NA,TRBV5-6,TRBJ1-6,NA,TGTGCCAGCAGCTTGGCCTCGAATTCACCCCTCCACTTT,CASSLASNSPLHF
TRBD1,TRBV29-1,TRBJ1-1,NA,TGCAGCGTGCAGGGGGCCACTGAAGCTTTCTTT,CSVQGATEAFF
NA,TRBV27,TRBJ2-7,NA,TGTGCCAGCAGTTTAGGTGGCAGATATTACGAGCAGTACTTC,CASSLGGRYYEQYF
NA,TRBV15,TRBJ2-2,NA,TGTGCCACCGGCGGGGTGCGCACCGGGGAGCTGTTTTTT,CATGGVRTGELFF
NA,TRBV29-1,TRBJ2-7,NA,TGCAGCGTTTCACGTCTGGAGGGGGCTAGCGAGCAGTACTTC,CSVSRLEGASEQYF
NA,TRBV5-1,TRBJ1-5,few,TGCGCCAGCAGCTTTGACGGTTATCAGCCCCAGCATTTT,CASSFDGYQPQHF
TRBD1,TRBV9,TRBJ2-5,NA,TGTGCCAGCAGCTCAGCCGATTGGGGAACAGGGGAACAGGAGACCCAGTACTTC,CASSSADWGTGEQETQYF
NA,TRBV7-2,TRBJ1-5,NA,TGTGCCAGCAGCCCGGACCGTTATCAGCCCCAGCATTTT,CASSPDRYQPQHF
TRBD1,TRBV29-1,TRBJ2-7,NA,TGCAGCGCCCGGGGACAGGGGGCCTACGAGCAGTACTTC,CSARGQGAYEQYF
TRBD2,TRBV2,TRBJ2-5,few,TGTGCCAGCAGTACCTCGACTAGCGGGAAACAAGAGACCCAGTACTTC,CASSTSTSGKQETQYF
TRBD1,TRBV9,TRBJ1-2,NA,TGTGCCAGCAGCTTACCTCCGGGACAGCCTAACTATGGCTACACCTTC,CASSLPPGQPNYGYTF
NA,TRBV15,TRBJ1-2,NA,TGTGCCACCCGGGTCGGGGGCAAATATGGCTACACCTTC,CATRVGGKYGYTF